Here is one TCR beta chain with its context. This sample is drawn from a study of blood T cell repertoires in COVID-19. On the study more broadly: Acute and convalescent COVID-19 samples came from the United States, Italy and Spain.

The V end lost 3 bases, the J end lost 2 bases, and 10 bases lay between the germline ends. The CDR3 runs to 14 residues. CDR1 is SGHDN, CDR2 FVKESK, per germline. In the original processing: Estimated nucleated cell counts came from reference gene primer amplification. The method was immunoSEQ multiplex PCR; TCRdb's version includes in-frame clones alone and lacks a portion of them. V, J and clone size reflect that table, while D and trimming were determined from the DNA. The sample carries hundreds of thousands of clones, just over 85% recorded once. The sequenced material came from PBMCs or T cells enriched from blood (not recorded which). The receptor comes from a man under 40 who had recovered from COVID-19. The chain combines TRBV14 with TRBJ2-5, with unresolved D. The CDR3 nucleotides read TGTGCCAGCAGCCACTATATGGTGCAAGAGACCCAGTACTTC. Translation: CASSHYMVQETQYF.